This T cell receptor beta chain was identified during a study of response to subunit inactivated influenza vaccine. One entry per CDR3 protein, called by TCRdb with MiXCR from the RT-PCR reads. Seen here are about 540,000 distinct CDR3 sequences, 20% to 25% observed once, and the top ten hold approximately 3%. V lost 4 bases, J lost 4 bases, and 10 bases stayed unmatched. The CDR3 is 15 amino acids. Germline-derived CDR1 and CDR2 are MNHEY and SMNVEV (reference sequence). This sample also belongs to another study, concerning T cells expressing NK-cell markers. From that report: Template switching by 5'RACE with UMIs generated the TCR beta cDNA. All TCR beta repertoires analysed originated from sorted CD3+CD56+NKG2C+, CD3+CD56+NKG2C- and CD3+CD56-NKG2C+ T cells. Seven HCMV-seropositive donors and one seronegative donor made up the eight sequenced donors. The CD3+CD56-NKG2C+ fraction of several donors was likewise dominated by these clonotypes. It was still unclear whether expanded NKG2C+ T cell clones were HCMV specific.

V and J are TRBV27 and TRBJ2-7, with 7 positions matching TRBD1. Sequenced material: CD4+ T cells sorted from PBMCs, taken approximately 12 days after vaccination. This receptor was taken from a man over 45 who received an inactivated influenza vaccine. The CDR3 bases are TGTGCCAGCAGTTCCTTGCTAGGGGGCGCATACGAGCAGTACTTC. Its translation: CASSSLLGGAYEQYF.